These 5 T cell receptor beta chains were all obtained from the same sample, sequenced in a study of cytomegalovirus exposure and HLA in healthy donors. Vbeta (60) and Jbeta (13) primers were used in the PCR. Clones were sequenced by immunoSEQ multiplex PCR, and TCRdb holds only the in-frame ones, with some missing. This table has some 85,000 clones, 76% appearing once. The specimen sequenced was PBMCs. Every receptor here comes from a man aged 35-49 years in good health and CMV-seronegative.

This clone rates as medium-sized (0.01 to 0.1%). The chain combines TRBV2 with TRBJ2-2, with TRBD1 identical over 8 bases. The CDR3 sequence is 13 residues long. The trim removed 11 bases at V and 5 bases at J, leaving 7 bases unmatched. The germline V gene has CDR1 SNHLY and CDR2 FYNNEI. The CDR3 reads CAVQGAVTGELFF. CDR3 in DNA: TGTGCCGTTCAGGGGGCTGTGACCGGGGAGCTGTTTTTT.

The CDR3 loop is CSVDRGGTGEAFF. Here the CDR3 DNA reads TGCAGCGTTGACAGGGGGGGGACAGGTGAAGCTTTCTTT. The chain combines TRBV29-1 with TRBJ1-1, with 8 bases fitting TRBD1. Germline CDR1 and CDR2: SQVTM and ANQGSEA. The ends lost 3 bases at V and 7 bases at J; junction bases unmatched: 7. The CDR3 loop spans 13 amino acids. The whole variable domain, filled in from reference TRBV29-1 and TRBJ1-1, reads SAVISQKPSRDICQRGTSLTIQCQVDSQVTMMFWYRQQPGQSLTLIATANQGSEATYESGFVIDKFPISRPNLTFSTLTVSNMSPEDSSIYLCSVDRGGTGEAFFGQGTRLTVV.

The CDR3 protein is CASSQGTSASYEQYF. For the CDR3, the DNA is TGCGCCAGCAGCCAGGGGACTAGCGCCTCCTACGAGCAGTACTTC. This sequence joins TRBV4-3 and TRBJ2-7, with 10 bases identical to TRBD2. The CDR3 covers 15 residues. Germline values: CDR1 LGHNA, CDR2 YSLEER. J gave up 0 bases and V 3 bases, and 2 bases lay outside the gene matches.

CDR3 region: CASSTGRENQPQHF. The DNA for the CDR3 is TGTGCCAGTAGTACTGGACGGGAAAATCAGCCCCAGCATTTT. V is TRBV19 and J is TRBJ1-5; D is undetermined. CDR1 is LNHDA, CDR2 SQIVND, per germline (reference sequence). CDR3 size: 14 residues. V shed 4 bases and J shed 4 bases, with 11 bases lying between them.

This clone was detected only a few times. The gene calls are TRBV2 and TRBJ2-3; a possible D gene is TRBD2 (7 bases). Trimming removed 8 bases at V and 2 bases at J, with 14 bases between. Germline V lookup: CDR1 SNHLY, CDR2 FYNNEI. The CDR3 contains 14 residues. CDR3 region: CASEGGNLTDTQYF. DNA of the CDR3: TGTGCCAGCGAGGGGGGGAACCTCACAGATACGCAGTATTTT. Complete variable domain (other parts from reference TRBV2 and TRBJ2-3): EPEVTQTPSHQVTQMGQEVILRCVPISNHLYFYWYRQILGQKVEFLVSFYNNEISEKSEIFDDQFSVERPDGSNFTLKIRSTKLEDSAMYFCASEGGNLTDTQYFGPGTRLTVL.